The rows below give T cell receptor beta chains drawn from one sample of a study of T cell responses to AZD1222 COVID-19 vaccine. The method was immunoSEQ multiplex PCR; TCRdb's version includes in-frame clones alone and lacks a portion of them. The sample records about 96,000 clones, roughly nine tenths being singletons. Here the sequenced sample was peripheral blood, taken on day 0 of AZD1222 vaccination. The receptor set was obtained from an adult in good health. Each CDR3 is given with its conserved first and last residue. The order of the fields is V gene, clone size, D gene, J gene, CDR3 protein, CDR3 DNA. The D gene is left open where the match is weak. Clone size is not always given. Where it is, it says once, few, many or a class for expanded clones.

v_call: TRBV9
clone_size: NA
d_call: NA
j_call: TRBJ1-6
cdr3_aa: CASSVEGAPGPYNSPLHF
cdr3_nt: TGTGCCAGCAGCGTAGAAGGGGCCCCGGGACCTTATAATTCACCCCTCCACTTT

v_call: TRBV19
clone_size: few
d_call: NA
j_call: TRBJ1-1
cdr3_aa: CASRWGEGRTEAFF
cdr3_nt: TGTGCCAGTAGATGGGGGGAGGGCCGGACTGAAGCTTTCTTT

v_call: TRBV5-4
clone_size: NA
d_call: NA
j_call: TRBJ1-6
cdr3_aa: CASSPDGNNSPLHF
cdr3_nt: TGTGCCAGCAGCCCCGACGGTAATAATTCACCCCTCCACTTT

v_call: TRBV5-1
clone_size: NA
d_call: NA
j_call: TRBJ2-3
cdr3_aa: CASSLDRADPTDTQYF
cdr3_nt: TGCGCCAGCAGCTTGGATCGAGCGGACCCCACAGATACGCAGTATTTT

v_call: TRBV27
clone_size: NA
d_call: NA
j_call: TRBJ2-7
cdr3_aa: CASSRGGTIYEQYF
cdr3_nt: TGTGCCAGCAGCCGTGGCGGAACAATCTACGAGCAGTACTTC

v_call: TRBV19
clone_size: NA
d_call: TRBD2
j_call: TRBJ2-2
cdr3_aa: CASSVRLAGGQLNTGELFF
cdr3_nt: TGTGCCAGTAGTGTGAGACTAGCGGGGGGCCAACTGAACACCGGGGAGCTGTTTTTT

v_call: TRBV10-1
clone_size: NA
d_call: NA
j_call: TRBJ2-5
cdr3_aa: CASSESGRIQETQYF
cdr3_nt: TGCGCCAGCAGTGAGTCAGGGAGGATCCAAGAGACCCAGTACTTC

v_call: TRBV9
clone_size: NA
d_call: NA
j_call: TRBJ1-1
cdr3_aa: CASSVASAAKTEAFF
cdr3_nt: TGTGCCAGCAGCGTAGCTAGCGCGGCCAAGACTGAAGCTTTCTTT

v_call: TRBV7-9
clone_size: NA
d_call: NA
j_call: TRBJ1-1
cdr3_aa: CASSARDTQAFF
cdr3_nt: TGTGCCAGCAGCGCCCGGGACACCCAAGCTTTCTTT

v_call: TRBV5-4
clone_size: few
d_call: NA
j_call: TRBJ2-2
cdr3_aa: CASSLDPRTGELFF
cdr3_nt: TGTGCCAGCAGCTTGGACCCGAGGACCGGGGAGCTGTTTTTT